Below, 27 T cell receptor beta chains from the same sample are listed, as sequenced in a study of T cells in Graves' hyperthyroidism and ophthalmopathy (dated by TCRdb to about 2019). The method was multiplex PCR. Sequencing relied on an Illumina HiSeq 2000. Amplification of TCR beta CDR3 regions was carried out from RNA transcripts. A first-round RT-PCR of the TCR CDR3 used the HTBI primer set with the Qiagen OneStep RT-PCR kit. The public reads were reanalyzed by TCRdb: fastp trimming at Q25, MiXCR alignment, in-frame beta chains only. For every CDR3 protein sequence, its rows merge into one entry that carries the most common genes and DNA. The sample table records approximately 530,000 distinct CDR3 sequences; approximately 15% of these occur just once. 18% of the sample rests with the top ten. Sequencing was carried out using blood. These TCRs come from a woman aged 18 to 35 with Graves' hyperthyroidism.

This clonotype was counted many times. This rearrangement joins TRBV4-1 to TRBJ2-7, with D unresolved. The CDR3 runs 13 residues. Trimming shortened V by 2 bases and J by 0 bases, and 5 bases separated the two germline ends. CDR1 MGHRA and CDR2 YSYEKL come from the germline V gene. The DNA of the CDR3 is TGCGCCAGCAGCCAACGGTACTCCTACGAGCAGTACTTC. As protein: CASSQRYSYEQYF.

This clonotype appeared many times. CDR3 residues: CASSFGGRVYNEQFF. In DNA, the CDR3 is TGTGCCAGCAGCTTTGGGGGGCGCGTGTACAATGAGCAGTTCTTC. The V call is TRBV11-3, the J call TRBJ2-1; D possibly matches TRBD1 or TRBD2 (6 bases each). V was shortened by 3 bases and J by 4 bases, with 13 bases between the two germline ends. CDR3 size: 15 residues. Looked up from germline, CDR1 is SGHNT and CDR2 is YENEEA.

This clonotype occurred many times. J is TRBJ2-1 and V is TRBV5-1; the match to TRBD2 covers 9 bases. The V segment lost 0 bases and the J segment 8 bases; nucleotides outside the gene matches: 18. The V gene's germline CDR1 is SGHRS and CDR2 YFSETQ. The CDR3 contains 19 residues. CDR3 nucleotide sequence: TGCGCCAGCAGCTTGGTAGTGGGGACTAGCCAGGCGGTCGGCTATGAGCAGTTCTTC. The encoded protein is CASSLVVGTSQAVGYEQFF.

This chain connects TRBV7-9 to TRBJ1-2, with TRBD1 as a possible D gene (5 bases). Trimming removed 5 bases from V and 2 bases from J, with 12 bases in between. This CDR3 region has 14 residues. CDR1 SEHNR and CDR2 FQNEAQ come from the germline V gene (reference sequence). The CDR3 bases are TGTGCCAGCAGCCCGCCGAGGACAAACTATGGCTACACCTTC. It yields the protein CASSPPRTNYGYTF. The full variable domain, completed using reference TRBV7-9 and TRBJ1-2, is DTGVSQNPRHKITKRGQNVTFRCDPISEHNRLYWYRQTLGQGPEFLTYFQNEAQLEKSRLLSDRFSAERPKGSFSTLEIQRTEQGDSAMYLCASSPPRTNYGYTFGSGTRLTVV.

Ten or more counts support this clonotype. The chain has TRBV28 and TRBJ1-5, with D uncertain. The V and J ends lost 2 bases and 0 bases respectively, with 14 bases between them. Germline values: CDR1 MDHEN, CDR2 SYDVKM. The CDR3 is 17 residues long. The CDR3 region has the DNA TGTGCCAGCAGTTTAATGGGTGACGGATATAGCAATCAGCCCCAGCATTTT. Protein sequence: CASSLMGDGYSNQPQHF.

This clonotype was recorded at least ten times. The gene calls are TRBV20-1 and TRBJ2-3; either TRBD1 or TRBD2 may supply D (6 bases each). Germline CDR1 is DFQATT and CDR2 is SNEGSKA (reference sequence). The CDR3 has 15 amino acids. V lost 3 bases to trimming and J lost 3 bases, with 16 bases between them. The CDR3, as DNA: TGCAGTGCTAGTACAGGGACTCGGGGGACAGATACGCAGTATTTT. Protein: CSASTGTRGTDTQYF.

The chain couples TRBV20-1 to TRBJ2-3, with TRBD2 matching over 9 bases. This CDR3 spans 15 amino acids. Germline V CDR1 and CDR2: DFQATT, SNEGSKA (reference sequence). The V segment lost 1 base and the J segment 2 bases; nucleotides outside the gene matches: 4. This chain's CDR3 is CSARGKRGATDTQYF. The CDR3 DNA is TGCAGTGCTAGAGGCAAGCGGGGGGCCACAGATACGCAGTATTTT.

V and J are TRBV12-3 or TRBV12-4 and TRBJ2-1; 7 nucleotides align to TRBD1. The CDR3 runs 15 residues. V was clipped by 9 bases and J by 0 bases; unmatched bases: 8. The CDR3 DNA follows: TGTGCCAGTTCGGACAGGAGTAGCTCCTACAATGAGCAGTTCTTC. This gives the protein CASSDRSSSYNEQFF.

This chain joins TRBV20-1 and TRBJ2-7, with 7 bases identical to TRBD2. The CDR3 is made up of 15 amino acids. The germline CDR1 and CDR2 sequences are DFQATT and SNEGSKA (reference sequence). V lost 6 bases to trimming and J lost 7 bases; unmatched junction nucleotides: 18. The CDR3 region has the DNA TGCAGTGCCACTAGACCAGCGGGGTCTGCTTGGGAGCAGTACTTC. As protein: CSATRPAGSAWEQYF.

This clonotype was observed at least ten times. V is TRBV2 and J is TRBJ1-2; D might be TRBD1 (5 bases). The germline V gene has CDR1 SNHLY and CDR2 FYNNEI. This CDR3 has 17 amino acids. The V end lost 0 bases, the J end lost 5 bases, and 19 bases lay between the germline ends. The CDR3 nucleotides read TGTGCCAGCAGTGAAGCGCTCGGGGCGCAACAACTATATGGCTACACCTTC. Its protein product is CASSEALGAQQLYGYTF.

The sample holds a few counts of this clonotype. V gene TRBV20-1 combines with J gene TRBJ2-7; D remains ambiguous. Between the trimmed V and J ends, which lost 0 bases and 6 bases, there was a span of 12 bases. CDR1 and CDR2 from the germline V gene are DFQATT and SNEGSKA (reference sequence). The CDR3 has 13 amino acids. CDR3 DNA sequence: TGCAGTGCTAGAGAGGCGGACCCCTGCGAGCAGTACTTC. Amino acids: CSAREADPCEQYF.

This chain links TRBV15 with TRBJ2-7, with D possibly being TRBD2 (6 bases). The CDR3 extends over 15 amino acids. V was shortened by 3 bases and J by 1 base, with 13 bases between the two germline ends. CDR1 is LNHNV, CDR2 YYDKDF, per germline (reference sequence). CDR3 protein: CATSRVAGRSYEQYF. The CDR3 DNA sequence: TGTGCCACCAGCAGGGTCGCCGGGAGATCCTACGAGCAGTACTTC.

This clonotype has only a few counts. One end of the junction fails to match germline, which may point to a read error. CDR3 sequence: CVSSLVQGVGEQFF. The CDR3, as DNA: TGCGTCAGCAGCTTGGTCCAGGGGGTTGGAGAGCAGTTCTTC. The V call is TRBV5-1, the J call TRBJ2-1, with 7 bases fitting TRBD1. Germline V gene lookup returns CDR1 SGHRS and CDR2 YFSETQ. The CDR3 has 14 residues.

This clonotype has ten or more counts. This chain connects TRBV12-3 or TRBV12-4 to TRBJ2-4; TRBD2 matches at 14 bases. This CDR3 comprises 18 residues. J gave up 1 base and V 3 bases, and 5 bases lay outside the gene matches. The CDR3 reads CASSFGRLAGGAKNIQYF. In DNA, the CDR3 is TGTGCCAGCAGTTTCGGTCGACTAGCGGGAGGGGCCAAAAACATTCAGTACTTC.

In DNA, the CDR3 is TGTGCCAGCAGTACGGGACAGATTAGCAATCAGCCCCAGCATTTT. This encodes CASSTGQISNQPQHF. The chain recombines TRBV28 with TRBJ1-5; 7 nucleotides match TRBD1. This CDR3 region has 15 residues. With 5 bases clipped from V and 0 bases from J, the junction kept 4 bases outside the gene matches. Germline lookup yields CDR1 MDHEN and CDR2 SYDVKM.

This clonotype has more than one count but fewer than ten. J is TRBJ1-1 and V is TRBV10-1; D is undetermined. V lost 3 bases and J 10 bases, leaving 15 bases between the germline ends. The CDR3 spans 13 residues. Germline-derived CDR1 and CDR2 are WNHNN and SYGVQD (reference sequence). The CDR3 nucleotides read TGCGCCAGCAGTGACCCAGAGGCAGGAAGAGCTTTCTTT. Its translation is CASSDPEAGRAFF.

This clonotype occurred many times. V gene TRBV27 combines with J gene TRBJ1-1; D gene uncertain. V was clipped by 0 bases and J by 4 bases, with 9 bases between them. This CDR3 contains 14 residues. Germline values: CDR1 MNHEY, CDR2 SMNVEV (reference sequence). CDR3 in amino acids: CASSLSFGFTEAFF. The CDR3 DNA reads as TGTGCCAGCAGTTTATCATTCGGGTTCACTGAAGCTTTCTTT.

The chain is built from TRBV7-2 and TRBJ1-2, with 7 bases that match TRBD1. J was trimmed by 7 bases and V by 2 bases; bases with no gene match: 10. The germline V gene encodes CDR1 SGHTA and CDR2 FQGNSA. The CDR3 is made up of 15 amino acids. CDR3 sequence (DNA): TGTGCCAGCAGCTTAAAAGCAGGGGGAGGAGGTGGCTACACCTTC. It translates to CASSLKAGGGGGYTF.

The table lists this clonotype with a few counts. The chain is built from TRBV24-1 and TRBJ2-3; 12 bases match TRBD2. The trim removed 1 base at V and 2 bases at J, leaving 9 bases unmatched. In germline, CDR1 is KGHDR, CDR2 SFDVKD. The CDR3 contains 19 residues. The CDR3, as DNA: TGTGCCACCAGTGATTTTGGACTAGCGGGGTCGCCCCTCACAGATACGCAGTATTTT. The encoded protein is CATSDFGLAGSPLTDTQYF.

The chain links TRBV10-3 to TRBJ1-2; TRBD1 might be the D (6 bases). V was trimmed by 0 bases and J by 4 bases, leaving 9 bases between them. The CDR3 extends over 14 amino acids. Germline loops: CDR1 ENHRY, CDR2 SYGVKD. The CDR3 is CAISESGQSYGYTF. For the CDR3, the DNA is TGTGCCATCAGTGAGTCCGGACAGTCCTATGGCTACACCTTC.

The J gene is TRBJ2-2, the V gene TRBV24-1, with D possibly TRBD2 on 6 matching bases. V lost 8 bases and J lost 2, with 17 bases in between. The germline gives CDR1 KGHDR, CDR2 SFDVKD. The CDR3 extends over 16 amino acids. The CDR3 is CATNEPQGLNTGELFF. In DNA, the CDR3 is TGTGCCACCAATGAGCCTCAGGGACTCAACACCGGGGAGCTGTTTTTT.

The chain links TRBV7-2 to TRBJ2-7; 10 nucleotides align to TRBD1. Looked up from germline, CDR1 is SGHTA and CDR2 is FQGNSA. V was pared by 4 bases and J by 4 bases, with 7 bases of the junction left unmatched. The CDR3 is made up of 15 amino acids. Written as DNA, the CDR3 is TGTGCCAGCAGCTACCCGGGACAGGGGAAGTACGAGCAGTACTTC. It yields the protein CASSYPGQGKYEQYF. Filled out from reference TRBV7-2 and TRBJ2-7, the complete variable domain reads GAGVSQSPSNKVTEKGKDVELRCDPISGHTALYWYRQSLGQGLEFLIYFQGNSAPDKSGLPSDRFSAERTGGSVSTLTIQRTQQEDSAVYLCASSYPGQGKYEQYFGPGTRLTVT.

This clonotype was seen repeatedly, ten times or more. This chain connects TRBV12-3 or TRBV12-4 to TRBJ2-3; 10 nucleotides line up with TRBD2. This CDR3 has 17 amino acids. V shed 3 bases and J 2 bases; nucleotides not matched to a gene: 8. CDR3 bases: TGTGCCAGCAGTTTTTGGAGTAGCGGGGGGTTCACAGATACGCAGTATTTT. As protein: CASSFWSSGGFTDTQYF.

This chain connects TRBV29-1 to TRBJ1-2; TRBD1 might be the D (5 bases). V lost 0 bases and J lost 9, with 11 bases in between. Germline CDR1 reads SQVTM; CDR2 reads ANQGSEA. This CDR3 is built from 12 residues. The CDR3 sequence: CSVEDPGSSYTF. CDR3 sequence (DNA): TGCAGCGTTGAAGACCCAGGGAGTAGCTACACCTTC.

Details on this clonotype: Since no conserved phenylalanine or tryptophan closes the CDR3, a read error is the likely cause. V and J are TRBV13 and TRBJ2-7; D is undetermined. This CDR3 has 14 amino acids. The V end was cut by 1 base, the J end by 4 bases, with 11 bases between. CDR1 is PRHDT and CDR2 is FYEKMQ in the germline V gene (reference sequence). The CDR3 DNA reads TGTGCCAGCAGCTTAGCCAATTCCCATTACGAGCAGTACCTC. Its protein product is CASSLANSHYEQYL.

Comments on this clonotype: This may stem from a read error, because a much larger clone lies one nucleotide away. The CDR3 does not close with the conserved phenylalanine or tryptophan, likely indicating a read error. The CDR3 DNA is TGCAGTGCTAGAACACAGGGGGCGAATGGCTACACCCTC. Translation: CSARTQGANGYTL. The chain has TRBV20-1 and TRBJ1-2; 9 bases align to TRBD1. Trimming cost V 2 bases and J 6 bases; bases outside gene matches: 4. The CDR3 consists of 13 residues. Germline-derived CDR1 and CDR2 are DFQATT and SNEGSKA (reference sequence).

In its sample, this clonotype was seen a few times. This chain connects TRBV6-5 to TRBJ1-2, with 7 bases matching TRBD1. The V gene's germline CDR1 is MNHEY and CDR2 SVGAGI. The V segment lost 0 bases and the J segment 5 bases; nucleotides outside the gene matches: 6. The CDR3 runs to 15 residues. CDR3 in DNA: TGTGCCAGCAGTTACTCTGACGACAGGGAGTATGGCTACACCTTC. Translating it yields CASSYSDDREYGYTF.